The entry below gives a single TCR beta chain sequence along with its context. Germline values: CDR1 SEHNR, CDR2 FQNEAQ (reference sequence). The CDR3 runs to 17 residues. Germline trimming cut 1 base from V and 0 bases from J; bases unmatched to any gene: 7. Authors' methods: Reference gene primer amplification gave estimated nucleated cell counts. The protocol was immunoSEQ multiplex PCR, while the TCRdb copy is restricted to in-frame clones and leaves out a portion. V and J calls and clone size are given by that table; D and trimming were obtained from the DNA. Here the sample spans 40,000 or so clones, roughly 90% being singletons. This sample was included in a study of blood T cell repertoires in COVID-19. Study background: COVID-19 samples, acute and convalescent, were from the United States, Italy and Spain. T cells, B-cell-depleted T cells, or PBMCs supplied cDNA or gDNA.

The chain couples TRBV7-9 to TRBJ2-3, with 7 bases aligning to TRBD2. The TCR comes from a man aged 45 to 65 with active COVID-19. Sequences were obtained from peripheral blood. The CDR3 sequence: CASSLGLGGESTDTQYF. CDR3 DNA: TGTGCCAGCAGCTTAGGACTTGGGGGGGAAAGCACAGATACGCAGTATTTT.